The next 25 T cell receptor beta chains were all read from a single sample in a study of blood T cells in healthy people across ages. A second PCR, run for roughly 7 to 11 cycles, used a sample-barcoded 5' primer plus a J-beta primer mix. TCRdb re-analysed the 5' RACE reads in MiXCR, keeping a single row per CDR3 protein. The sample has around 850,000 distinct CDR3 sequences, around 36% seen once; the top ten hold 13%. The sequencing sample was made of blood. The origin of the receptors is a man aged 18 to 29 in good health.

The chain recombines TRBV4-3 with TRBJ2-7; no definite D call. The length of the CDR3 is 14 residues. V dropped 0 bases and J dropped 0 bases, with 6 bases sitting between them. Germline assignment: CDR1 LGHNA and CDR2 YSLEER. CDR3 sequence: CASSQEVVSYEQYF. CDR3 bases: TGCGCCAGCAGCCAAGAGGTTGTCTCCTACGAGCAGTACTTC.

This clonotype was seen repeatedly, ten times or more. The chain links TRBV15 to TRBJ1-2; D possibly corresponds to TRBD1 (5 bases). The CDR3 runs to 13 residues. The V gene's germline CDR1 is LNHNV and CDR2 YYDKDF (reference sequence). V dropped 3 bases and J dropped 5 bases, with 10 bases sitting between them. Here the CDR3 reads CATSSRGPYGYTF. The CDR3 DNA sequence: TGTGCCACCAGCAGTAGGGGACCTTATGGCTACACCTTC.

The chain joins TRBV6-1 to TRBJ1-1; 10 nucleotides align to TRBD1. The CDR3 sequence is 15 residues long. Unmatched junction bases numbered 8, after V lost 6 bases and J lost 4 bases. Germline assignment: CDR1 MNHNS and CDR2 SASEGT. The CDR3 DNA is TGTGCCAGCAGACAAGGGACAGGGGTCGGCACTGAAGCTTTCTTT. It yields the protein CASRQGTGVGTEAFF.

The chain links TRBV6-1 to TRBJ2-4, with D perhaps matching TRBD1 (5 bases). Germline V gives CDR1 MNHNS, CDR2 SASEGT. The ends were cut back, 2 bases at V and 15 bases at J, with 14 bases in the middle. The CDR3 has 12 residues. The CDR3: CASSEIGTGRYF. In nucleotides, the CDR3 is TGTGCCAGCAGTGAAATTGGTACAGGACGGTACTTC.

This chain links TRBV27 with TRBJ1-4; 7 positions match TRBD1. V lost 5 bases, J lost 7 bases, and 7 bases stayed unmatched. The CDR3 runs 14 residues. Germline CDR1 is MNHEY and CDR2 is SMNVEV (reference sequence). The CDR3 bases are TGTGCCAGCAGTAAACAGGGGAACGGTGAAAAACTGTTTTTT. Its translation is CASSKQGNGEKLFF. Full variable domain (rest looked up from reference TRBV27 and TRBJ1-4): EAQVTQNPRYLITVTGKKLTVTCSQNMNHEYMSWYRQDPGLGLRQIYYSMNVEVTDKGDVPEGYKVSRKEKRNFPLILESPSPNQTSLYFCASSKQGNGEKLFFGSGTQLSVL.

Worth noting for this clonotype: Being one base from a much bigger clone, this may be a read error. CDR3 in DNA: TGTGCCAGCAGCGCTGGTCCTAGTAGTGAGCAGTACTTC. Encoded protein: CASSAGPSSEQYF. J is TRBJ2-5 and V is TRBV7-2; D gene ambiguous. Germline CDR1 and CDR2: SGHTA and FQGNSA. V was clipped by 5 bases and J by 11 bases, with 18 bases between them. The length of the CDR3 is 13 residues.

This sequence joins TRBV12-3 or TRBV12-4 and TRBJ1-5; 8 bases align to TRBD1. This CDR3 comprises 14 residues. The V and J ends lost 8 bases and 4 bases, in that order; junction bases with no gene match: 7. The CDR3 reads CASGQTGDNQPQHF. In nucleotides, the CDR3 is TGTGCCAGCGGACAGACAGGGGATAATCAGCCCCAGCATTTT.

This clonotype was found once. This sequence may be a read error, since a much larger clone differs from it by one base. The chain is built from TRBV5-1 and TRBJ2-1; a possible D gene is TRBD1 (5 bases). Judging by the DNA end, TRBJ2-7 fits better; the J call may be wrong. Germline CDR1 SGHRS, CDR2 YFSETQ. CDR3 length: 11 amino acids. The CDR3 DNA sequence: TGCGCCAGCGGGTTGGACAATGAGCAGTACTTC. Translated: CASGLDNEQYF.

The rearrangement uses TRBV6-2 or TRBV6-3 and TRBJ1-1; no definite D call. In germline, CDR1 is MNHEY, CDR2 SVGEGT. This CDR3 contains 13 residues. V was cut by 7 bases and J by 6 bases, with 15 bases left in between. This CDR3 reads CASNSQIQAEAFF. The CDR3 DNA reads as TGTGCCAGCAACTCCCAGATTCAGGCTGAAGCTTTCTTT.

J is TRBJ1-1 and V is TRBV30; D is uncertain. Germline V gene lookup returns CDR1 GTSNPN and CDR2 SVGIG (reference sequence). V was shortened by 2 bases and J by 8 bases, with 12 bases between the two germline ends. The CDR3 consists of 12 residues. CDR3 bases: TGTGCCTGGAGTATGGCACGGCGGGAAGCTTTCTTT. This sequence encodes CAWSMARREAFF. Using reference TRBV30 and TRBJ1-1 for the parts outside the CDR3, the full variable domain is SQTIHQWPATLVQPVGSPLSLECTVEGTSNPNLYWYRQAAGRGLQLLFYSVGIGQISSEVPQNLSASRPQDRQFILSSKKLLLSDSGFYLCAWSMARREAFFGQGTRLTVV.

In its sample, this clonotype was seen many times. V usage is TRBV27 and J usage is TRBJ1-2, with 9 positions matching TRBD1. Germline CDR1 reads MNHEY; CDR2 reads SMNVEV (reference sequence). The CDR3 extends over 15 amino acids. The ends lost 2 bases at V and 6 bases at J; junction bases unmatched: 7. The CDR3 bases are TGTGCCAGCAGTTTAACAGGGGGCGCTTGGGATGGCTACACCTTC. This translates into CASSLTGGAWDGYTF.

The table lists this clonotype with a count of one. The chain combines TRBV20-1 with TRBJ1-5; possibly TRBD1 for D (5 bases). Trimming left V 7 bases short and J 3 bases short, with 22 bases between. This CDR3 has 16 amino acids. Germline V gene lookup returns CDR1 DFQATT and CDR2 SNEGSKA (reference sequence). DNA of the CDR3: TGCAGTGTTAGGCCCAGGGAGGGATGGAACAATCAGCCCCAGCATTTT. It encodes CSVRPREGWNNQPQHF.

Points on this clonotype: The junction does not match germline at one end; this may be a read error. The chain joins TRBV5-1 to TRBJ1-2; 8 bases map to TRBD1. CDR1 is SGHRS and CDR2 is YFSETQ in the germline V gene. This CDR3 has 16 amino acids. This CDR3 is CASSQDRVETNYDYTF. The DNA for the CDR3 is TGCGCCAGCAGCCAGGACAGGGTCGAGACTAACTATGACTACACCTTC.

The chain recombines TRBV11-1 with TRBJ1-6; D ambiguous. CDR1 and CDR2 (germline): SGHAT, FQDESV (reference sequence). CDR3 size: 22 residues. Trimming took 4 bases from V and 0 from J, leaving 28 bases between them. CDR3 nucleotides: TGTGCCAGCAGCTCCGCTAGGCCGGACCCGGCCGAACAGAGCTCCTATAATTCACCCCTCCACTTT. This translates into CASSSARPDPAEQSSYNSPLHF.

This clonotype appeared a few times. This chain links TRBV12-3 or TRBV12-4 with TRBJ1-1; D is perhaps TRBD1 (6 bases). Trimming removed 6 bases at V and 5 bases at J, with 22 bases between. The CDR3 runs 16 residues. Written as DNA, the CDR3 is TGTGCCAGCAGCCAAAGCAACAGGGAGTGGGAGACTGAAGCTTTCTTT. Encoded protein: CASSQSNREWETEAFF.

This clonotype was detected many times. This chain links TRBV25-1 with TRBJ1-4; D is ambiguous. Germline V gene sequence: CDR1 MGHDK, CDR2 SYGVNS. V was cut by 2 bases and J by 7 bases, with 11 bases left in between. The CDR3 sequence is 14 residues long. CDR3 residues: CASSEEGFGEKLFF. The CDR3 coding sequence is TGTGCCAGCAGTGAAGAAGGGTTTGGTGAAAAACTGTTTTTT. The variable domain in full, completed from reference TRBV25-1 and TRBJ1-4, reads EADIYQTPRYLVIGTGKKITLECSQTMGHDKMYWYQQDPGMELHLIHYSYGVNSTEKGDLSSESTVSRIRTEHFPLTLESARPSHTSQYLCASSEEGFGEKLFFGSGTQLSVL.

This clonotype has more than one count but fewer than ten. The chain employs TRBV7-3 and TRBJ1-1, with TRBD1 identical over 10 bases. The junction had 10 bases not matched to a gene; V was cut back by 0 bases and J by 0 bases. The CDR3 contains 19 residues. The germline gives CDR1 SGHTA, CDR2 FQGTGA. CDR3 residues: CASSLTGQGSIYMNTEAFF. The CDR3 DNA reads TGTGCCAGCAGCTTAACGGGACAGGGGTCAATCTACATGAACACTGAAGCTTTCTTT.

This clonotype was recorded a few times. V gene TRBV12-3 or TRBV12-4 combines with J gene TRBJ1-5, with TRBD1 matching over 7 bases. CDR3 length equals 14 residues. With 4 bases clipped from V and 13 bases from J, the junction kept 13 bases outside the gene matches. CDR3 bases: TGTGCCAGCAGTTCCTCAGGGGGTTTAATTATACAGCATTTT. Translation: CASSSSGGLIIQHF.

As for this clonotype: One junction end does not reproduce the germline sequence, and a read error may be involved. V gene TRBV10-3 combines with J gene TRBJ2-1, with D perhaps TRBD1 or TRBD2 (5 bases each). The CDR3 has 13 residues. Germline CDR1 and CDR2: ENHRY and SYGVKD. The CDR3 loop reads CAIRGVRDDEQFF. For the CDR3, the DNA is TGCGCCATCAGAGGGGTCAGGGACGATGAGCAGTTCTTC.

This sequence joins TRBV25-1 and TRBJ2-4; TRBD1 matches 9 bases. In germline, CDR1 is MGHDK, CDR2 SYGVNS. This CDR3 comprises 16 residues. V was clipped by 8 bases and J by 3 bases; unmatched bases: 11. The CDR3 protein is CASGPTWTGDKNIQYF. The CDR3 DNA reads as TGTGCCAGCGGCCCCACTTGGACAGGGGACAAAAACATTCAGTACTTC. Looking up the rest from reference TRBV25-1 and TRBJ2-4 gives the full variable domain: EADIYQTPRYLVIGTGKKITLECSQTMGHDKMYWYQQDPGMELHLIHYSYGVNSTEKGDLSSESTVSRIRTEHFPLTLESARPSHTSQYLCASGPTWTGDKNIQYFGAGTRLSVL.

The gene calls are TRBV5-5 and TRBJ1-2, with 7 bases that match TRBD1. Trimming took 2 bases from V and 2 from J; bases not matched to a gene: 15. This CDR3 is 18 amino acids long. The germline V gene has CDR1 SGHKS and CDR2 YYEKEE (reference sequence). Here the CDR3 DNA reads TGTGCCAGCAGCTTCCTACTATCTTCCGGGACAGTAAACTATGGCTACACCTTC. Protein product: CASSFLLSSGTVNYGYTF. The full variable domain, its missing parts supplied by reference TRBV5-5 and TRBJ1-2, is DAGVTQSPTHLIKTRGQQVTLRCSPISGHKSVSWYQQVLGQGPQFIFQYYEKEERGRGNFPDRFSARQFPNYSSELNVNALLLGDSALYLCASSFLLSSGTVNYGYTFGSGTRLTVV.

This clonotype was found a few times. The chain has TRBV4-1 and TRBJ2-3; 12 bases are shared with TRBD2. Trimming at V came to 3 bases and at J to 10 bases, leaving 14 bases not matched to a gene. The CDR3 consists of 17 residues. The germline V gene encodes CDR1 MGHRA and CDR2 YSYEKL. The CDR3 DNA sequence: TGCGCCAGCAGCCACTTACTAGCGGGGGGTCTCCCTGCTGCGCAGTATTTT. Translated: CASSHLLAGGLPAAQYF.

This clonotype occurred a few times. This chain connects TRBV4-3 to TRBJ2-3; TRBD1 matches 11 bases. This CDR3 is built from 15 residues. CDR1 LGHNA and CDR2 YSLEER come from the germline V gene. V gave up 0 bases and J gave up 6 bases; unmatched junction bases: 2. The CDR3 nucleotides read TGCGCCAGCAGCCAAGAGGGGACAGGGGGGGATACGCAGTATTTT. It codes for CASSQEGTGGDTQYF.

Note on this clonotype: One base away lies a much larger clone, so this may be a sequencing read error. CDR3: CAISEQETQYF. In nucleotides, the CDR3 is TGTGCCATCAGTGAACAAGAGACCCAGTACTTC. The J gene is TRBJ2-5, the V gene TRBV10-3; D uncertain. The CDR3 is 11 amino acids. The germline V and J ends were trimmed by 3 bases and 2 bases, with 1 base remaining between them. Germline CDR1 and CDR2: ENHRY and SYGVKD.

This clonotype has just a few counts. V is TRBV10-3 and J is TRBJ1-4; 9 nucleotides match TRBD1. This CDR3 contains 14 residues. Trimming cost V 5 bases and J 7 bases; bases outside gene matches: 5. Looked up from germline, CDR1 is ENHRY and CDR2 is SYGVKD. Here the CDR3 reads CAISSGTGSEKLFF. DNA for the CDR3: TGTGCCATCAGTTCCGGGACAGGGTCTGAAAAACTGTTTTTT.